The rows below give T cell receptor beta chains drawn from one sample of a study of T cell responses to AZD1222 COVID-19 vaccine. This table comes from immunoSEQ multiplex PCR, and its TCRdb copy is limited to in-frame clones, with some not included. The table shows some 96,000 clones, with 89% occurring only once. Material: peripheral blood, obtained on day 0 of AZD1222 vaccination. The source of these receptors is an adult in good health. Both conserved end residues are part of each CDR3. D genes are given only for firm matches. Not every row has a clone size; where given, it reads once, few, many or a size class.

d_call	clone_size	j_call	v_call	cdr3_length	cdr3_aa	cdr3_nt
.	.	TRBJ2-3	TRBV7-2	16	CASSLARRVYTDTQYF	TGTGCCAGCAGCTTAGCTAGGCGGGTCTACACAGATACGCAGTATTTT
.	few	TRBJ2-2	TRBV6-1	14	CASSERDEPGELFF	TGTGCCAGCAGTGAACGGGATGAGCCCGGGGAGCTGTTTTTT
.	.	TRBJ2-2	TRBV19	14	CASKGRPNTGELFF	TGTGCCAGTAAAGGCCGCCCGAACACCGGGGAGCTGTTTTTT
.	once	TRBJ1-1	TRBV7-9	12	CASVGRDTEAFF	TGTGCCTCTGTTGGCAGGGACACTGAAGCTTTCTTT
.	.	TRBJ2-7	TRBV11-2	14	CASSLRAGGNEQYF	TGTGCCAGCAGCTTAAGGGCCGGTGGGAACGAGCAGTACTTC
.	few	TRBJ2-7	TRBV7-8	14	CASSLSLSVYEQYF	TGTGCCAGCAGCTTATCCCTCAGCGTGTACGAGCAGTACTTC
TRBD1	.	TRBJ1-2	TRBV20-1	14	CSASDRTGRYGYTF	TGCAGTGCCAGTGACAGGACAGGACGCTATGGCTACACCTTC
TRBD2	.	TRBJ2-1	TRBV7-3	16	CASSLTTSGSYNEQFF	TGTGCCAGCAGCTTAACGACTAGCGGGAGCTACAATGAGCAGTTCTTC
.	.	TRBJ1-6	TRBV19	15	CASTPVGAGNSPLHF	TGTGCCAGTACGCCAGTCGGAGCCGGTAATTCACCCCTCCACTTT
.	.	TRBJ2-7	TRBV20-1	16	CSASLEERRSSYEQYF	TGCAGTGCTAGTTTGGAAGAGCGGAGGTCCTCCTACGAGCAGTACTTC
.	.	TRBJ1-1	TRBV6-5	14	CASRIEGSSMQAFF	TGTGCCAGCAGGATTGAGGGGTCCTCCATGCAAGCTTTCTTT
TRBD2	.	TRBJ2-1	TRBV9	14	CASSVPGGNNEQFF	TGTGCCAGCAGCGTACCGGGAGGTAACAATGAGCAGTTCTTC
TRBD2	.	TRBJ2-1	TRBV2	16	CASSSSSGRAANEQFF	TGTGCCAGCAGTTCCTCTAGCGGGAGGGCCGCGAATGAGCAGTTCTTC
TRBD1	few	TRBJ2-7	TRBV7-9	15	CASSTRTGRTCEQYF	TGTGCCAGCAGCACGAGGACAGGGCGAACCTGCGAGCAGTACTTC
.	once	TRBJ1-1	TRBV12-3/TRBV12-4	13	CASSFSRDTEAFF	TGTGCCAGCAGTTTTAGTCGGGACACTGAAGCTTTCTTT
TRBD2	.	TRBJ2-1	TRBV7-9	17	CASSLSQTSGGADEQFF	TGTGCCAGCAGCTTAAGCCAGACTAGCGGGGGGGCGGATGAGCAGTTCTTC
.	.	TRBJ1-1	TRBV29-1	13	CSVEILSAPEAFF	TGCAGCGTTGAAATTTTATCCGCTCCTGAAGCTTTCTTT
TRBD1	.	TRBJ1-4	TRBV19	15	CASSIGGQGYEKLFF	TGTGCCAGTAGTATAGGCGGACAGGGTTATGAAAAACTGTTTTTT
TRBD2	.	TRBJ2-3	TRBV12-3/TRBV12-4	11	CAGGGRDTQYF	TGTGCCGGGGGGGGTCGAGATACGCAGTATTTT
.	.	TRBJ2-7	TRBV24-1	15	CACQSGPLSTHEQYF	TGTGCCTGCCAATCGGGTCCCCTTTCGACGCACGAGCAGTACTTC
TRBD1	.	TRBJ1-2	TRBV5-1	12	CASSFTGGERTF	TGCGCCAGCAGCTTTACAGGGGGGGAGCGGACCTTC
TRBD1	once	TRBJ1-5	TRBV5-8	15	CASSLGRGWDQPQHF	TGTGCCAGCAGCTTGGGCAGGGGGTGGGATCAGCCCCAGCATTTT
.	.	TRBJ2-7	TRBV5-1	14	CASSLDQGTYEQYF	TGCGCCAGCAGCTTGGATCAGGGAACCTACGAGCAGTACTTC
.	.	TRBJ1-1	TRBV12-3/TRBV12-4	13	CASSPRGWAEAFF	TGTGCCAGCAGCCCGAGGGGGTGGGCTGAAGCTTTCTTT
.	.	TRBJ1-2	TRBV6-5	11	CASSAGGGYTF	TGTGCCAGCAGCGCCGGTGGTGGCTACACCTTC
.	.	TRBJ1-2	TRBV2	17	CASSDALPPFTNYGYTF	TGTGCCAGCAGTGATGCGCTACCCCCCTTTACTAACTATGGCTACACCTTC
.	.	TRBJ1-6	TRBV19	14	CASSSAVYNSPLHF	TGTGCCAGTAGTTCGGCTGTTTATAATTCACCCCTCCACTTT
.	.	TRBJ2-1	TRBV2	11	CASSEVNEQFF	TGTGCCAGCAGTGAAGTCAATGAGCAGTTCTTC
.	.	TRBJ1-4	TRBV12-3/TRBV12-4	13	CASSLSGGEKLFF	TGTGCCAGCAGTTTGTCGGGCGGTGAAAAACTGTTTTTT
.	.	TRBJ1-1	TRBV7-9	13	CASRSEMNTEAFF	TGTGCCAGCAGGTCTGAAATGAACACTGAAGCTTTCTTT